These T cell receptor beta chains were read from a single sample in a study of blood T cell repertoires in COVID-19. Sequencing was performed with immunoSEQ multiplex PCR; in TCRdb, only in-frame clones are kept and a portion is missing. The data show 60,000 to 70,000 clones, with 65% to 90% seen just once and almost 1.5% held by the top ten. Sequenced input: peripheral blood. The receptors originated from a woman aged 55-75 years with acute or convalescent COVID-19. The CDR3 runs from the conserved cysteine through the conserved F or W.

TRBJ1-5 | TRBV5-6 | CASSWAGTPNQPQHF
TRBJ2-5 | TRBV7-3 | CASSPVGLAGNQETQYF
TRBJ1-3 | TRBV28 | CASSFPTGSGNTIYF
TRBJ2-3 | TRBV24-1 | CATDSGDTQYF
TRBJ1-1 | TRBV18 | CASSPEISGGSGSTEAFF
TRBJ1-4 | TRBV7-2 | CASSLHGTDPMQFF
TRBJ1-2 | TRBV9 | CASSGTGTGAWDYGYTF
TRBJ2-7 | TRBV5-5 | CASSLGAGGGGEQYF
TRBJ1-2 | TRBV24-1 | CATSERDYGYTF
TRBJ1-3 | TRBV7-2 | CASSSNRVTGNTIYF
TRBJ2-1 | TRBV19 | CASKDRDGNEQFF
TRBJ2-1 | TRBV6-5 | CASRYPPGTEFF
TRBJ1-1 | TRBV12-3/TRBV12-4 | CASSSSSDRQAFF
TRBJ1-4 | TRBV5-1 | CASSSVPGGSGEKLFF
TRBJ2-2 | TRBV4-1 | CASSQGRDTGELFF
TRBJ1-1 | TRBV9 | CASSAGTGGIAEAFF
TRBJ1-6 | TRBV4-1 | CASSQDLAPSSYNSPLHF
TRBJ1-2 | TRBV2 | CASSEAHRASYGYTF
TRBJ2-3 | TRBV7-2 | CASSLSGGNTDTQYF
TRBJ2-1 | TRBV12-5 | CASGLVLAGAGQGEQFF
TRBJ2-1 | TRBV10-1 | CASSVGTSGRQGNEQFF
TRBJ1-1 | TRBV11-2 | CASSLRWEGRSFF
TRBJ1-1 | TRBV29-1 | CSVEGGWNTEAFF
TRBJ2-3 | TRBV15 | CATSRGKLASGRSTDTQYF
TRBJ1-2 | TRBV7-9 | CASSSTGNYGYTF
TRBJ1-6 | TRBV10-3 | CAISDLGGGHNSPLHF
TRBJ1-2 | TRBV5-5 | CASNQAASNYGYTF
TRBJ1-4 | TRBV27 | CASSRGQGPTNEKLFF
TRBJ2-3 | TRBV7-9 | CASSLFRGGSTDTQYF
TRBJ1-4 | TRBV9 | CASSVGQGHTNEKLFF
TRBJ2-6 | TRBV7-2 | CASSLGVGVVSGANVLTF
TRBJ2-7 | TRBV5-1 | CASSLGGGYEQYF
TRBJ1-4 | TRBV6-5 | CASRRGTDEKLFF
TRBJ2-5 | TRBV5-5 | CASSSLGQGTGTQYF
TRBJ1-2 | TRBV15 | CATSRDLPSEDYTF